This entry lists 21 T cell receptor beta chains sequenced from one sample in a study of human T cells and chemical hapten exposure. TCRdb reprocessed the RACE reads with MiXCR, giving one entry per CDR3 protein. The repertoire includes tens of thousands of distinct CDR3 sequences, about 10% of them detected once, and roughly 2.2% sits in the top ten. As for time point: patch test 2, 6 weeks after DPC sensitization. Treatment indicated: therapeutic diphenylcyclopropenone sensitization with weekly scalp DPC. Sequenced here: whole blood, sampled in connection with sensitization to the hapten diphenylcyclopropenone (DPC). These receptor sequences come from a man aged 35-49 years with alopecia areata. Some clones in this sample may be carry-over from other donors' samples.

This clonotype was found a few times. The chain uses TRBV6-5 and TRBJ2-3; possible D gene TRBD2, 5 bases. CDR3 length: 14 residues. V gave up 7 bases and J gave up 0 bases, with 11 bases separating them. CDR1 and CDR2 (germline): MNHEY, SVGAGI. CDR3: CASTVARSTDTQYF. The CDR3 DNA is TGTGCCAGCACGGTAGCGAGAAGCACAGATACGCAGTATTTT.

This clonotype has just a few counts. The J gene is TRBJ1-4, the V gene TRBV30; 9 nucleotides agree with TRBD1. There are 13 residues in the CDR3. J gave up 7 bases and V 8 bases, and 8 bases lay outside the gene matches. CDR1 is GTSNPN and CDR2 is SVGIG in the germline V gene (reference sequence). The CDR3 DNA reads TGTGCCGGCCGGACAGGGGAAGGTGAAAAACTGTTTTTT. Its protein product is CAGRTGEGEKLFF.

The CDR3 coding sequence is TGTGCCAGTAGTACTACCAGGTCGAAGAACACTGAAGCTTTCTTT. Its protein product is CASSTTRSKNTEAFF. J is TRBJ1-1 and V is TRBV19; D unresolved. Germline loops: CDR1 LNHDA, CDR2 SQIVND (reference sequence). The CDR3 contains 15 residues. Trimming left V 4 bases short and J 1 base short, with 13 bases between.

This clonotype was counted many times. The genes are TRBV29-1 and TRBJ1-1, with D possibly being TRBD1 (6 bases). Germline CDR1 and CDR2: SQVTM and ANQGSEA. The CDR3 is 13 amino acids. The V gene lost 7 bases and the J gene lost 6 bases, with 18 bases spanning the gap. CDR3 loop: CSGGGGRGAEAFF. The CDR3 nucleotides read TGCAGCGGAGGGGGGGGCCGAGGTGCTGAAGCTTTCTTT.

This clonotype was recorded many times. The V gene is TRBV29-1, the J gene TRBJ1-1; perhaps TRBD1 as D (5 bases). The CDR3 has 10 amino acids. The germline CDR1 and CDR2 sequences are SQVTM and ANQGSEA. Trimming took 3 bases from V and 11 from J, leaving 10 bases between them. The CDR3 reads CSVDEGRAFF. The CDR3 DNA reads as TGCAGCGTTGATGAGGGGAGGGCTTTCTTT.

This clonotype was observed at least ten times. This chain uses TRBV19 with TRBJ1-5; TRBD1 matches at 8 bases. V shed 5 bases and J 4 bases; nucleotides not matched to a gene: 10. CDR1 and CDR2 from the germline V gene are LNHDA and SQIVND (reference sequence). This CDR3 contains 16 residues. The chain's CDR3 is CASSAPRGLGNQPQHF. The CDR3 nucleotides read TGTGCCAGTAGTGCCCCCAGGGGGCTGGGGAATCAGCCCCAGCATTTT. Full variable domain (rest looked up from reference TRBV19 and TRBJ1-5): DGGITQSPKYLFRKEGQNVTLSCEQNLNHDAMYWYRQDPGQGLRLIYYSQIVNDFQKGDIAEGYSVSREKKESFPLTVTSAQKNPTAFYLCASSAPRGLGNQPQHFGDGTRLSIL.

A few counts support this clonotype. CDR3 residues: CASSRPRTPTFYNEQFF. DNA of the CDR3: TGTGCCAGCAGTCGTCCGCGGACTCCCACCTTCTACAATGAGCAGTTCTTC. The J gene is TRBJ2-1, the V gene TRBV6-2 or TRBV6-3; maybe TRBD2 (5 bases). Trimming took off 5 bases at V and 3 bases at J, with 20 bases between the two ends. The CDR3 contains 17 residues. Germline CDR1 and CDR2: MNHEY and SVGEGT.

CDR3 sequence reads: CASSSPEFAQYF. In DNA, the CDR3 is TGTGCCAGCTCATCGCCGGAGTTTGCGCAGTACTTC. V and J are TRBV18 and TRBJ2-7; D gene unclear. With 5 bases removed from V and 9 bases from J, the gap between germline ends came to 14 bases. The CDR3 consists of 12 residues. Germline CDR1 and CDR2: KGHSH and LQKENI.

This clonotype was observed many times. This rearrangement joins TRBV24-1 to TRBJ2-1; maybe TRBD2 (6 bases). The V end was cut by 10 bases, the J end by 6 bases, with 12 bases between. Germline values: CDR1 KGHDR, CDR2 SFDVKD. The CDR3 runs 12 residues. The CDR3 sequence is CATNPGGNEQFF. In DNA form, the CDR3 reads TGTGCCACAAATCCCGGGGGCAATGAGCAGTTCTTC.

CDR3 DNA sequence: TGTGCCAGCCGATATAGGTATGAGCAGTTCTTC. It yields the protein CASRYRYEQFF. The genes are TRBV27 and TRBJ2-1; no clear D. Trimming took 8 bases from V and 8 from J, leaving 10 bases between them. Per germline, CDR1 MNHEY and CDR2 SMNVEV (reference sequence). The CDR3 has 11 residues.

This clonotype was counted a few times. The rearrangement uses TRBV20-1 and TRBJ1-5, with D perhaps matching TRBD1 (6 bases). This CDR3 is built from 16 residues. Trimming cost V 0 bases and J 5 bases, with 17 bases left between them. Germline CDR1 reads DFQATT; CDR2 reads SNEGSKA (reference sequence). Written as DNA, the CDR3 is TGCAGTGCTAGAGAACAGGGTAGGGCAGGGGATCAGCCCCAGCATTTT. Its protein product is CSAREQGRAGDQPQHF.

The gene calls are TRBV3-1 and TRBJ2-3; D unresolved. V was cut by 4 bases and J by 2 bases, with 22 bases left in between. The CDR3 covers 18 residues. Germline-derived CDR1 and CDR2 are LGHDT and YNNKEL (reference sequence). This CDR3 reads CASSPRGFTRRHTDTQYF. In DNA, the CDR3 is TGTGCCAGCAGCCCCCGTGGTTTCACGCGTCGGCACACAGATACGCAGTATTTT.

This clonotype was seen a handful of times. The gene calls are TRBV10-3 and TRBJ2-1, with 10 bases aligning to TRBD2. Germline CDR1 is ENHRY and CDR2 is SYGVKD. CDR3 length equals 14 residues. V dropped 6 bases and J dropped 4; count of bases not matched to a gene: 3. DNA for the CDR3: TGTGCCATCAGCGCTAGCGGGAGTTACAATGAGCAGTTCTTC. It is translated as CAISASGSYNEQFF.

The gene calls are TRBV6-2 or TRBV6-3 and TRBJ2-3; D remains unclear. The V and J ends lost 5 bases and 4 bases respectively, with 7 bases between them. The germline V gene has CDR1 MNHEY and CDR2 SVGEGT. The CDR3 is 12 residues long. The CDR3, as DNA: TGTGCCAGCAGTCTATCGTCAGATACGCAGTATTTT. The encoded protein is CASSLSSDTQYF.

The chain couples TRBV6-1 to TRBJ2-3; 9 bases map to TRBD1. Germline lookup yields CDR1 MNHNS and CDR2 SASEGT. J gave up 5 bases and V 6 bases, and 6 bases lay outside the gene matches. The CDR3 runs to 14 residues. The DNA for the CDR3 is TGTGCCAGCAGCCGGGACAGGGTTAAAGATACGCAGTATTTT. The encoded protein is CASSRDRVKDTQYF.

This clonotype was seen more than once but under ten times. The chain joins TRBV7-2 to TRBJ2-7; D may be TRBD1 (7 bases). CDR3 length equals 15 residues. Trimming shortened V by 5 bases and J by 4 bases, and 18 bases separated the two germline ends. From germline, CDR1 is SGHTA and CDR2 FQGNSA. CDR3 loop: CASSMTRGAGYEQYF. The CDR3 region has the DNA TGTGCCAGCAGCATGACCAGGGGGGCAGGTTACGAGCAGTACTTC.

Only a few counts were recorded for this clonotype. The V and J genes are TRBV14 and TRBJ2-7; D ambiguous. The V end was cut by 4 bases, the J end by 2 bases, with 21 bases between. Looked up from germline, CDR1 is SGHDN and CDR2 is FVKESK. The CDR3 is 17 residues long. CDR3 coding DNA: TGTGCCAGCAGCCCTCCGCGTTCAGGTTCCTGGACCTACGAGCAGTACGTC. Protein sequence: CASSPPRSGSWTYEQYV.

This clonotype appeared a few times. The chain joins TRBV12-3 or TRBV12-4 to TRBJ2-4, with no clear D. This CDR3 spans 14 amino acids. The V gene lost 4 bases and the J gene lost 6 bases, with 13 bases spanning the gap. The CDR3 DNA sequence: TGTGCCAGCAGTTCCCCTCCCCCACGAAACATTCAGTACTTC. Translated, it gives CASSSPPPRNIQYF.

This clonotype was observed a few times. An end of the junction differs from the germline gene, which may be a read error. CDR3 in amino acids: CASTPGLAGGPAIF. The CDR3 DNA sequence: TGTGCCAGTACCCCAGGACTAGCGGGAGGGCCGGCGATCTTC. The chain couples TRBV19 to TRBJ2-1, with 15 bases matching TRBD2. The CDR3 totals 14 residues. Germline V gives CDR1 LNHDA, CDR2 SQIVND (reference sequence).

Only a few counts were recorded for this clonotype. The chain employs TRBV12-3 or TRBV12-4 and TRBJ1-6, with no clear D. The CDR3 covers 14 residues. Trimming took off 6 bases at V and 5 bases at J, with 11 bases between the two ends. DNA of the CDR3: TGTGCCAGCAGCCTGCACAGCGATAATTCACCCCTCCACTTT. Residues: CASSLHSDNSPLHF.

The rearrangement links TRBV9 to TRBJ2-7, with 14 bases that match TRBD2. Germline assignment: CDR1 SGDLS and CDR2 YYNGEE. The ends lost 0 bases at V and 3 bases at J; junction bases unmatched: 5. The CDR3 length is 17 residues. CDR3: CASSVGGLAGGHYEQYF. CDR3 bases: TGTGCCAGCAGCGTAGGTGGACTAGCGGGAGGCCACTACGAGCAGTACTTC.